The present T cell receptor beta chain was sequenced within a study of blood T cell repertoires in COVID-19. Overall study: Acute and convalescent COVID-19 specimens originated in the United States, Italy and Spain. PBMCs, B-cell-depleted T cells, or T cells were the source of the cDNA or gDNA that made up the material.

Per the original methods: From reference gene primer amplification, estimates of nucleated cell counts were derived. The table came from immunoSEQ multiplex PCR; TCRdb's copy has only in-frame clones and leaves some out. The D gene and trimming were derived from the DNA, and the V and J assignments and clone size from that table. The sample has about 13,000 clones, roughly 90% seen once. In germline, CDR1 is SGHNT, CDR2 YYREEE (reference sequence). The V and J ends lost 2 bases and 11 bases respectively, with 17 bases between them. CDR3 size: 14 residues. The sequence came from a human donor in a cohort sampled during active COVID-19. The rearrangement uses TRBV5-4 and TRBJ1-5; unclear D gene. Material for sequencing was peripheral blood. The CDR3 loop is CASSFGPWNEAQHF. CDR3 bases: TGTGCCAGCAGCTTCGGCCCGTGGAACGAGGCCCAGCATTTT.